The rows below give T cell receptor beta chains drawn from one sample of a study of blood T cell repertoires in COVID-19. This table comes from immunoSEQ multiplex PCR, and its TCRdb copy is limited to in-frame clones, with some not included. The data hold 150,000 to 200,000 clones, with roughly four fifths observed a single time. Sample: peripheral blood. Receptor source: a woman aged 70-85 years with COVID-19, enrolled during active disease. Each CDR3 is given without its conserved first and last residue. Fields, in order: D gene, V gene, J gene, CDR3 length, CDR3 protein. D genes are given only for firm matches.

TRBD1,TRBV27,TRBJ1-2,14,ASSLGTGGSYYGYT
TRBD2,TRBV9,TRBJ2-5,15,ASSVYSAGGSQETQY
.,TRBV28,TRBJ2-7,8,ASSFREQY
TRBD2,TRBV7-9,TRBJ2-5,13,ASSLATSGRETQY
.,TRBV5-1,TRBJ1-1,13,ASSLAGRKNTEAF
.,TRBV7-2,TRBJ1-1,11,ASSERQNTEAF
.,TRBV21-1,TRBJ2-5,15,ASSPQFVLAGVWAQY
.,TRBV19,TRBJ1-1,11,ASSINVVAEAF
TRBD2,TRBV2,TRBJ2-3,9,ASTGGAPQY
TRBD2,TRBV5-4,TRBJ2-7,15,ASSSPTRGLAGEEQY
.,TRBV7-2,TRBJ1-1,12,ASSYRAQTAGAF
.,TRBV7-7,TRBJ2-6,12,ASSKGNGANVLT
TRBD2,TRBV9,TRBJ2-7,12,ASSALAGGGEQY
TRBD2,TRBV7-2,TRBJ2-7,12,ASSLLAGGPEQY
TRBD1,TRBV6-6,TRBJ1-5,12,ATTIGTANQPQH
.,TRBV9,TRBJ1-2,11,ASSVQDYYGYT
TRBD1,TRBV7-2,TRBJ1-5,13,ASSLTGASNQPQH
.,TRBV7-9,TRBJ1-2,10,ASSWSRGGYT